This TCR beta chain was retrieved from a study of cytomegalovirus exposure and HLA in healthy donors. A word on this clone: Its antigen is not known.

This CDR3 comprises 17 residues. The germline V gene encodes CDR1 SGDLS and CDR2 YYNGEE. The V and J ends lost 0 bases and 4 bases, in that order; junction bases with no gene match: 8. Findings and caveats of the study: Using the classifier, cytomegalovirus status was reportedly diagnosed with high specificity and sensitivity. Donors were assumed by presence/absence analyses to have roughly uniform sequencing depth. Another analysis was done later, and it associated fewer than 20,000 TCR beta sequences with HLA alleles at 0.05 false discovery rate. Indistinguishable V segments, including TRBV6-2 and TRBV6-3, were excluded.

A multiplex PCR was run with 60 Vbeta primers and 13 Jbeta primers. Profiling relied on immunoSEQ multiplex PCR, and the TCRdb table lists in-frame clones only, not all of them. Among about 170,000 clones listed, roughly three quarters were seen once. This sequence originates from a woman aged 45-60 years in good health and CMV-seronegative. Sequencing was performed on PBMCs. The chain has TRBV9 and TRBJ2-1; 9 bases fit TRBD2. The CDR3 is CASSVEGSGGAYNEQFF. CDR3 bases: TGTGCCAGCAGCGTAGAGGGTAGCGGGGGCGCTTACAATGAGCAGTTCTTC.